The entry that follows covers one TCR beta chain sequence. This clonotype showed up just once. The clone's antigen remains unknown. Per-base qualities were not stored, and no clone one base away is much larger. The library relied on 5' RACE. TCRdb lists the instrument as Illumina HiSeq 2500. The second PCR ran for about 6 to 12 cycles and used a J-beta primer mix along with a sample-barcoded 5' primer. A template-switch 5' adaptor carrying 12 random nucleotides introduced a unique molecular identifier onto each TCR beta cDNA molecule. Each sample yielded at least 3 million CDR3-containing paired-end reads. First-strand cDNA was synthesized from all RNA with the Mint cDNA synthesis kit, primed by a TRBC-specific oligonucleotide. Following uracil-DNA glycosylase treatment, a first 18-cycle PCR with universal primers M1SS and BC2_uni_R was performed on all cDNA. On the authors' methods: For normalization, 1 million high-quality reads were randomly selected from each sample, with every read carrying a distinct molecular identifier. Reads with shared molecular identifiers were discarded instead of being binned into consensus sequences. MiTCR, run with a Q25 quality threshold and the strictest error-elimination algorithm, handled CDR3 identification, clonotype clustering and error correction. Lower-bound total TCR beta diversity was estimated with a nonparametric unseen species model using Euler transformation. The public reads were reanalyzed by TCRdb: fastp trimming at Q25, MiXCR alignment, in-frame beta chains only. Each CDR3 protein appears once, grouped with its most common genes and DNA. These V and J calls originate from TCRdb's pipeline instead of the authors' own analysis. A total of about 1.8 million distinct CDR3 sequences appear in this sample, around half of them only once. Of the sample, roughly 2% falls within the top ten clones.

From the germline V gene, CDR1 is MNHEY and CDR2 is SVGEGT. CDR3 length: 13 amino acids, cysteine to phenylalanine. This entry keeps only the CDR3 DNA: 39 bases, framed from base 1. V loses 5 bases of germline sequence and J loses 7 bases, and the interval between the two ends is 12 bases. Systemically healthy Caucasian individuals from Russia, around 39 in total and aged about 6 to 100 years, were included as donors. Ten milliliters of peripheral blood were drawn from each donor into EDTA-treated Vacutainer tubes. PBMCs were isolated by Ficoll-Paque density-gradient centrifugation, with at least 6 million obtained per sample. Trizol reagent was used to extract total RNA from PBMCs, with at least 5.5 micrograms per sample. For every donor, an aliquot of PBMCs went through flow cytometry to measure the percentages of naive CD45RAhigh/CD27high T cells. The data were taken from a study of blood T cells in healthy people across ages (dated by TCRdb to the mid-2010s). Study-level background: In model experiments, template switching captured about one uniquely barcoded TCR beta cDNA molecule for every two T cells. Age-related changes in TCR beta repertoire diversity were measured in the study by deep sequencing normalized with unique cDNA molecular identifiers. The donors were divided into four age groups: young (average around 15 years), middle-aged (approximately 42), aged (about 60) and long-lived (82). To avoid experimental bias, donors of different ages were spread randomly across the sequencing lanes. Using the same blood draw, the study looked at two additional independent replicas of 1 million unique cDNA reads for two donors, one aged 18 to 30 and the other aged 80 or older. Findings and caveats that apply to the study as a whole: Because the CMV infection status of the donors was unknown, age-related changes in expanded clonotypes may potentially have been confounded. Estimates of total diversity based on one million sequenced T cells were regarded as lower bounds and as underestimates. Compared with the aged group, the long-lived group had more naive CD4+ T cells, fewer expanded clones and increased TCR diversity, a pattern suggesting age selection. Observed TCR beta diversity per million T cells fell roughly linearly with age, and a significant reduction was already apparent by age around 44. Conclusive comparison of naive and antigen-experienced compartments was prevented by the profiling of bulk unsorted PBMCs. Observed TCR beta diversity correlated strongly with the percentage of naive T cells measured by flow cytometry.

Material: blood. This clonotype was sampled from a woman aged 40 to 50 in good health. Recombination linked TRBV6-2 or TRBV6-3 to TRBJ1-5; a confident D gene designation cannot be given. For the CDR3, the sequence is CASSPQQSQPQHF. The nucleotide sequence reads TGTGCCAGCAGTCCTCAACAGAGCCAGCCCCAGCATTTT.